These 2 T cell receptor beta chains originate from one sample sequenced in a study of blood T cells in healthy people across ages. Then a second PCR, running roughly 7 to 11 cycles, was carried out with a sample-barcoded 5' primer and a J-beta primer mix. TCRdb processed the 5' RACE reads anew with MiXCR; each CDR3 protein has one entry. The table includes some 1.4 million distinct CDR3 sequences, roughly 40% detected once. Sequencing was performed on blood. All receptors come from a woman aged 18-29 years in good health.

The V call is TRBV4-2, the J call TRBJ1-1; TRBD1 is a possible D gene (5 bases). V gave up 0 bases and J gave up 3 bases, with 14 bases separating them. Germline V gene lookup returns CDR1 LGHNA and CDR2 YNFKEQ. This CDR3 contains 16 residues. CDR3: CASSQDGAGTDTEAFF. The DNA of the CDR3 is TGTGCCAGCAGCCAAGATGGGGCTGGTACGGACACTGAAGCTTTCTTT.

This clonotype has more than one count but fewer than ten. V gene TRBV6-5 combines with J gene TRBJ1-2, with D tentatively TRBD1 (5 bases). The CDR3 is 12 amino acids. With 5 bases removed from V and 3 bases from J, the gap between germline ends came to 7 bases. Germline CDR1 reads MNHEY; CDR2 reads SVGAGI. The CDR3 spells CASSQGHYGYTF. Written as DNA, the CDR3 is TGTGCCAGCAGTCAGGGCCACTATGGCTACACCTTC.